This T cell receptor beta chain appears in the sequencing data of a study of regulatory T cells in long-lasting Graves disease. Assembly of TCR beta libraries relied on iRepertoire HTBI primers together with Arm-PCR of CDR3 regions. In TCRdb, the multiplex PCR reads were re-called with MiXCR into one record per CDR3 protein. Of hundreds of thousands of distinct CDR3 sequences detected, around 15% appear once; the ten largest clones hold 25% to 30%. The CDR3 extends over 14 amino acids. In germline, CDR1 is MDHEN, CDR2 SYDVKM. General study findings and limits: Persistent Graves' patients showed a TCR diversity that was lower than that of newly diagnosed ones.

Details on this clonotype: Its antigen is undetermined. One end of the junction fails to match germline, which may point to a read error.

The time point is: newly diagnosed GD, antithyroid drugs for less than 3 months. After RNA was extracted from PBMCs, the TCR library was made from it. Separately, the same data were catalogued under a study of T cells in Graves' hyperthyroidism and ophthalmopathy. In that study: The HTBI primer set was used in a first-round RT-PCR of the TCR CDR3.

The chain is built from TRBV28 and TRBJ1-4; D ambiguous. This TCR derives from a man aged 35 to 55 with Graves disease. Sequencing was performed on peripheral blood mononuclear cells (PBMCs), taken at new diagnosis, from a patient treated with antithyroid drugs. CDR3: CASRMGSTNGKLFF. DNA for the CDR3: TGTGCCAGCAGAATGGGTTCAACTAATGGAAAACTGTTTTTT.